What follows are 30 T cell receptor beta chains derived from one specimen sequenced in a study of blood T cell repertoires in COVID-19. Clones were read by immunoSEQ multiplex PCR, and TCRdb kept only the in-frame ones, dropping some. The sample consists of some 280,000 clones, about 89% of them appearing once. Sequencing used peripheral blood. Receptors originate from a woman in her thirties or forties who had recovered from COVID-19.

V usage is TRBV6-5 and J usage is TRBJ1-5, with TRBD1 as a possible D gene (6 bases). Looked up from germline, CDR1 is MNHEY and CDR2 is SVGAGI. CDR3 length equals 16 residues. V shed 2 bases and J shed 4 bases, with 15 bases lying between them. CDR3 coding DNA: TGTGCCAGCAGTTACCCTAAGGACAGCCATAATCAGCCCCAGCATTTT. It yields the protein CASSYPKDSHNQPQHF.

This rearrangement joins TRBV11-3 to TRBJ2-1; 10 nucleotides match TRBD2. CDR3 length: 16 amino acids. Losses at the gene ends were 4 bases for V and 3 bases for J; bases not matched to a gene: 6. The germline V gene encodes CDR1 SGHNT and CDR2 YENEEA. The CDR3: CASSSRLAGHYNEQFF. The CDR3 DNA reads TGTGCCAGCAGCTCCCGACTAGCGGGCCACTACAATGAGCAGTTCTTC.

CDR3 DNA: TGTGCCAGCAGCTTAGTCGGGAGGGCACGTACCGGGGAGCTGTTTTTT. Protein product: CASSLVGRARTGELFF. The chain carries TRBV5-8 and TRBJ2-2; TRBD2 aligns across 8 bases. The germline V gene encodes CDR1 SGHTS and CDR2 YDEGEE. J was trimmed by 5 bases and V by 2 bases; bases with no gene match: 8. There are 16 residues in the CDR3.

The chain is built from TRBV7-9 and TRBJ1-1; tentative D call: TRBD1 (6 bases). CDR1 is SEHNR, CDR2 FQNEAQ, per germline (reference sequence). V lost 4 bases and J lost 5, with 8 bases in between. This CDR3 contains 12 residues. CDR3 residues: CASSYDRTEAFF. CDR3 coding DNA: TGTGCCAGCAGCTACGACAGGACTGAAGCTTTCTTT.

V usage is TRBV10-3 and J usage is TRBJ2-1; 8 nucleotides align to TRBD2. The germline gives CDR1 ENHRY, CDR2 SYGVKD. This CDR3 region has 16 residues. V was pared by 0 bases and J by 12 bases, with 13 bases of the junction left unmatched. The CDR3 bases are TGTGCCATCAGTGAGTCTTCGGCGGGAGGAGGACGGGGGCAGTTCTTC. This gives the protein CAISESSAGGGRGQFF.

This clone has a single count. V usage is TRBV11-1 and J usage is TRBJ2-5; D unresolved. Trimming stripped 3 bases from V and 4 bases from J, with 3 bases between. CDR1 and CDR2 from the germline V gene are SGHAT and FQDESV (reference sequence). This CDR3 spans 11 amino acids. As DNA, the CDR3 is TGTGCCAGCAGCTTCGGAGAGACCCAGTACTTC. Translating it yields CASSFGETQYF.

The V gene is TRBV7-3, the J gene TRBJ2-6; perhaps TRBD1 as D (5 bases). The CDR3 has 17 residues. V lost 2 bases, J lost 0 bases, and 11 bases lay in between. Germline V CDR1 and CDR2: SGHTA, FQGTGA. The CDR3 here is CASSLQGSRSGANVLTF. CDR3 coding DNA: TGTGCCAGCAGCTTACAGGGTTCCCGCTCTGGGGCCAACGTCCTGACTTTC.

The rearrangement links TRBV6-1 to TRBJ2-3, with TRBD2 matching 10 bases. V shed 1 base, J shed 0 bases, and the junction held 7 bases outside the gene matches. CDR1 is MNHNS, CDR2 SASEGT, per germline. This CDR3 spans 18 amino acids. This CDR3 reads CASSEELAGTSSTDTQYF. The DNA of the CDR3 is TGTGCCAGCAGTGAAGAACTAGCGGGGACATCTAGCACAGATACGCAGTATTTT.

The rearrangement links TRBV2 to TRBJ2-7, with 7 bases lining up with TRBD1. Per germline, CDR1 SNHLY and CDR2 FYNNEI. Unmatched junction bases numbered 0, after V lost 1 base and J lost 9 bases. CDR3 size: 11 residues. The CDR3: CASSEGTGQYF. The CDR3 DNA reads as TGTGCCAGCAGTGAAGGGACAGGGCAGTACTTC.

This clone was observed once. The V call is TRBV10-1, the J call TRBJ1-1; D remains ambiguous. The V end was cut by 8 bases, the J end by 0 bases, with 19 bases between. The germline V gene encodes CDR1 WNHNN and CDR2 SYGVQD (reference sequence). The CDR3 contains 16 residues. The CDR3 spells CASPLTVPRLNTEAFF. In nucleotides, the CDR3 is TGCGCCAGCCCCTTAACCGTCCCTCGGTTGAACACTGAAGCTTTCTTT.

As to this clone: The same CDR3 can be traced to other DNA sequences in this sample. The rearrangement links TRBV12-3 or TRBV12-4 to TRBJ1-5; 7 positions match TRBD1. With 6 bases clipped from V and 4 bases from J, the junction kept 3 bases outside the gene matches. There are 13 residues in the CDR3. The DNA for the CDR3 is TGTGCCAGCAGCCCGGACAGGAATCAGCCCCAGCATTTT. Translating gives CASSPDRNQPQHF.

The V call is TRBV7-8, the J call TRBJ2-3; D is unclear. V was trimmed by 4 bases and J by 0 bases, leaving 2 bases between them. The germline gives CDR1 SGHVS, CDR2 FQNEAQ. The CDR3 totals 12 residues. The CDR3 DNA reads as TGTGCCAGCAGCTCTAGCACAGATACGCAGTATTTT. Amino acids: CASSSSTDTQYF.

The chain carries TRBV2 and TRBJ1-2; D not resolved. Germline CDR1 SNHLY, CDR2 FYNNEI. Between the trimmed V and J ends, which lost 2 bases and 5 bases, there was a span of 12 bases. CDR3 length: 14 amino acids. The CDR3 region is CASSESGTSYGYTF. In DNA form, the CDR3 reads TGTGCCAGCAGTGAATCTGGCACCTCATATGGCTACACCTTC. Based on the CDR3 plus reference TRBV2 and TRBJ1-2, the full variable domain is EPEVTQTPSHQVTQMGQEVILRCVPISNHLYFYWYRQILGQKVEFLVSFYNNEISEKSEIFDDQFSVERPDGSNFTLKIRSTKLEDSAMYFCASSESGTSYGYTFGSGTRLTVV.

This sequence joins TRBV7-2 and TRBJ2-3; tentative D call: TRBD2 (6 bases). Germline CDR1 reads SGHTA; CDR2 reads FQGNSA. The V end was cut by 2 bases, the J end by 4 bases, with 10 bases between. This CDR3 contains 14 residues. The CDR3 is CASSLLASADTQYF. For the CDR3, the DNA is TGTGCCAGCAGCTTATTGGCTAGCGCAGATACGCAGTATTTT.

This chain connects TRBV12-5 to TRBJ1-2; D gene ambiguous. Germline V gene lookup returns CDR1 LGHNT and CDR2 FRNRAP. This CDR3 is 14 amino acids long. V was trimmed by 6 bases and J by 2 bases, leaving 13 bases between them. CDR3 region: CASGDTGKNYGYTF. As DNA, the CDR3 is TGTGCTAGTGGAGACACGGGGAAGAACTATGGCTACACCTTC.

The CDR3 bases are TGTGCCATCAGTGGGGCAGGCCAGGCTAACTATGGCTACACCTTC. Its protein product is CAISGAGQANYGYTF. The V and J genes are TRBV10-3 and TRBJ1-2; D uncertain. Trimming cost V 4 bases and J 0 bases, with 12 bases left between them. There are 15 residues in the CDR3. Per the germline V gene, CDR1 is ENHRY and CDR2 is SYGVKD.

The rearrangement uses TRBV3-1 (or the pseudogene TRBV3-2) and TRBJ1-5; no clear D gene. Deletions cut 4 bases from V and 5 bases from J, with 9 bases between. Germline V CDR1 and CDR2: LGHDT, YNNKEL (reference sequence). This CDR3 spans 13 amino acids. CDR3 sequence reads: CASSLTNDQPQHF. The CDR3 DNA sequence: TGTGCCAGCAGCCTAACTAACGATCAGCCCCAGCATTTT.

V is TRBV18 and J is TRBJ1-4; TRBD1 agrees at 9 bases. The germline gives CDR1 KGHSH, CDR2 LQKENI. This CDR3 contains 13 residues. Trimming at V came to 8 bases and at J to 6 bases, leaving 4 bases not matched to a gene. The CDR3 coding sequence is TGTGCCAGCGAGGGACAGGGAGATGAAAAACTGTTTTTT. Protein sequence: CASEGQGDEKLFF.

The chain carries TRBV13 and TRBJ1-1; D unresolved. The V and J ends lost 2 bases and 3 bases respectively, with 7 bases between them. The CDR3 runs to 13 residues. Germline CDR1 is PRHDT and CDR2 is FYEKMQ (reference sequence). CDR3 in amino acids: CASSLSPDTEAFF. The DNA for the CDR3 is TGTGCCAGCAGCTTAAGTCCGGACACTGAAGCTTTCTTT.

The chain carries TRBV12-3 or TRBV12-4 and TRBJ1-1; the D gene is possibly TRBD1 (5 bases). V shed 6 bases and J shed 4 bases, with 12 bases lying between them. The CDR3 consists of 13 residues. CDR3 in DNA: TGTGCCAGCAGGCGGGTCGGGGGCACTGAAGCTTTCTTT. Its translation is CASRRVGGTEAFF.

The rearrangement uses TRBV5-6 and TRBJ1-6; D uncertain. CDR1 is SGHDT and CDR2 is YYEEEE in the germline V gene. V was trimmed by 0 bases and J by 7 bases, leaving 5 bases between them. The CDR3 contains 13 residues. The CDR3 reads CASSLERNSPLHF. In DNA, the CDR3 is TGTGCCAGCAGCTTGGAGCGGAATTCACCCCTCCACTTT.

In its sample, this clone was seen a few times. The V gene is TRBV3-1 (or the pseudogene TRBV3-2), the J gene TRBJ2-7, with TRBD1 identical over 8 bases. Germline assignment: CDR1 LGHDT and CDR2 YNNKEL (reference sequence). V gave up 4 bases and J gave up 5 bases; unmatched junction bases: 7. The CDR3 totals 14 residues. This chain's CDR3 is CASSPSGGANEQYF. CDR3 in DNA: TGTGCCAGCAGCCCCTCAGGGGGCGCCAACGAGCAGTACTTC.

For the CDR3, the DNA is TGTGCCACCAGTGACGGGGACGGGGAGCTGTTTTTT. Residues: CATSDGDGELFF. V usage is TRBV24-1 and J usage is TRBJ2-2; D possibly corresponds to TRBD2 (5 bases). Trimming stripped 4 bases from V and 7 bases from J, with 6 bases between. From germline, CDR1 is KGHDR and CDR2 SFDVKD. The CDR3 consists of 12 residues.

V usage is TRBV11-2 and J usage is TRBJ1-4; D not certain. The V and J ends lost 5 bases and 2 bases respectively, with 3 bases between them. Looked up from germline, CDR1 is SGHAT and CDR2 is FQNNGV. The CDR3 has 12 residues. The CDR3 DNA follows: TGTGCCAGCAGCCTTACTAATGAAAAACTGTTTTTT. Protein sequence: CASSLTNEKLFF.

This clone has only a few counts. The V gene is TRBV24-1, the J gene TRBJ2-7; TRBD2 aligns across 11 bases. CDR1 and CDR2 (germline): KGHDR, SFDVKD. There are 15 residues in the CDR3. The J segment lost 3 bases and the V segment lost 3 bases, leaving 3 bases of the junction unmatched. As DNA, the CDR3 is TGTGCCACCAGTGATCCAACTAGCGGGGGCTACGAGCAGTACTTC. It is translated as CATSDPTSGGYEQYF.

The V and J genes are TRBV27 and TRBJ2-1, with a tentative D call TRBD1 (6 bases). The CDR3 covers 15 residues. The V end was cut by 5 bases, the J end by 4 bases, with 15 bases between. In germline, CDR1 is MNHEY, CDR2 SMNVEV (reference sequence). For the CDR3, the DNA is TGTGCCAGCAGTACCCCCGGGACATCGTACAATGAGCAGTTCTTC. Translation: CASSTPGTSYNEQFF.

The chain employs TRBV25-1 and TRBJ2-2; no clear D. This CDR3 has 15 residues. CDR1 is MGHDK and CDR2 is SYGVNS in the germline V gene. Trimming left V 4 bases short and J 7 bases short, with 16 bases between. The DNA of the CDR3 is TGTGCCAGCAGTGGTACGCGAGTCCCCAACGGGGAGCTGTTTTTT. Translating gives CASSGTRVPNGELFF.

The chain links TRBV5-1 to TRBJ2-5; D is perhaps TRBD1 (6 bases). Germline-derived CDR1 and CDR2 are SGHRS and YFSETQ. Trimming pared 0 bases from V and 0 bases from J, leaving 6 bases between. The CDR3 spans 14 residues. DNA of the CDR3: TGCGCCAGCAGCTTGGGGGACAACCAAGAGACCCAGTACTTC. It yields the protein CASSLGDNQETQYF.

The chain is built from TRBV13 and TRBJ1-1; 7 bases align to TRBD1. CDR3 length: 17 residues. Germline V gene sequence: CDR1 PRHDT, CDR2 FYEKMQ (reference sequence). Trimming cost V 4 bases and J 1 base; bases outside gene matches: 12. The CDR3 DNA sequence: TGTGCCAGCAGCTCCCGACAGGGCGCAACCCCGAACACTGAAGCTTTCTTT. Protein: CASSSRQGATPNTEAFF.

J is TRBJ2-7 and V is TRBV7-2; D is uncertain. Germline lookup yields CDR1 SGHTA and CDR2 FQGNSA. The V gene lost 1 base and the J gene lost 6 bases, with 10 bases spanning the gap. The CDR3 is 13 residues long. The CDR3 reads CASSLGAEREQYF. CDR3 coding DNA: TGTGCCAGCAGCTTAGGGGCAGAACGCGAGCAGTACTTC.